This T cell receptor (beta chain) was recovered during a study of T cells in Graves' hyperthyroidism and ophthalmopathy. At the level of the study: It was at initial diagnosis, before any treatment, that peripheral blood was collected. Study outcomes and limitations: Most expanded thyroid clonotypes above 0.001 recurred in blood.

Authors of the study amplified TCR beta CDR3 regions from RNA transcripts. The TCR CDR3 was amplified in a first-round RT-PCR using the HTBI primer set. One entry per CDR3 protein, called by TCRdb with MiXCR from the multiplex PCR reads. The repertoire holds hundreds of thousands of distinct CDR3 sequences, approximately 15% seen once, with about 9.4% in the top ten. Trimming at V came to 2 bases and at J to 0 bases, leaving 7 bases not matched to a gene. There are 17 residues in the CDR3. Germline V gene sequence: CDR1 MGHRA, CDR2 YSYEKL. Stable Graves' hyperthyroidism denoted no ophthalmopathy progression over 18 months. This clonotype has just a few counts. Antigen specificity is unknown.

The rearrangement uses TRBV4-1 and TRBJ2-7; 10 bases agree with TRBD2. The material sequenced was blood. The receptor comes from a woman under 30 with Graves' hyperthyroidism. CDR3 sequence: CASSQPKSGRASYEQYF. CDR3 nucleotides: TGCGCCAGCAGCCAACCTAAGAGCGGGAGGGCCTCCTACGAGCAGTACTTC.